The following is a T cell receptor beta chain sequence with its context. Its antigen is still unknown. This CDR3 is built from 16 residues. Trimming took 3 bases from V and 5 from J; bases not matched to a gene: 11. CDR1 and CDR2 from the germline V gene are SGHRS and YFSETQ. Sorting based on CD45RO/CCR7/CD25/CD127/CD95/CD27 separated CD4+ naive, central memory, regulatory and stem cell-like memory cells. These data come from a study of beta chain features in type 1 diabetes. Findings of the study overall: Patients' naive, central memory and Treg TCRB repertoires seemed closer to one another than those of healthy donors. Moderate yet significant TCRB CDR3 shortening was seen in Type 1 diabetes patients in all four CD4+ subsets.

All of the isolated RNA was reverse transcribed, so expressed TCRB transcripts were sequenced. An average of about 3.5 million reads was obtained for naive, central memory and regulatory T cell samples. Clones were sequenced by immunoSEQ multiplex PCR, and TCRdb holds only the in-frame ones, with some missing. The repertoire includes approximately 380,000 clones, about 16% of them detected once, and approximately 0.019% sits in the top ten. The sequencing sample was made of naive CD4+ T cells from blood. V usage is TRBV5-1 and J usage is TRBJ2-3, with 8 positions matching TRBD2. This TCR came from a woman aged 18-30 years in good health. The CDR3 sequence is CASSSLGLAGIDTQYF. The DNA of the CDR3 is TGCGCCAGCAGCTCGCTCGGGCTAGCGGGCATAGATACGCAGTATTTT. The complete variable domain, with remaining parts taken from reference TRBV5-1 and TRBJ2-3, reads KAGVTQTPRYLIKTRGQQVTLSCSPISGHRSVSWYQQTPGQGLQFLFEYFSETQRNKGNFPGRFSGRQFSNSRSEMNVSTLELGDSALYLCASSSLGLAGIDTQYFGPGTRLTVL.